Below, 17 T cell receptor beta chains from the same sample are listed, as sequenced in a study of blood T cell repertoires in COVID-19. Sequenced by immunoSEQ multiplex PCR; TCRdb stores in-frame clones only, minus some. The data contain around 250,000 clones, roughly 84% of them singletons. Sequencing was done on a sample of peripheral blood. The receptor source for this set is a woman in her forties who had recovered from COVID-19.

The chain links TRBV5-1 to TRBJ1-4; D remains ambiguous. This CDR3 contains 15 residues. V was trimmed by 0 bases and J by 7 bases, leaving 13 bases between them. Germline values: CDR1 SGHRS, CDR2 YFSETQ. The CDR3 protein is CASSLALGRVEKLFF. For the CDR3, the DNA is TGCGCCAGCAGCTTGGCCCTGGGGAGGGTTGAAAAACTGTTTTTT.

V and J are TRBV3-1 (or the pseudogene TRBV3-2) and TRBJ2-6; D gene ambiguous. The germline V and J ends were trimmed by 4 bases and 0 bases, with 4 bases remaining between them. Germline assignment: CDR1 LGHDT and CDR2 YNNKEL (reference sequence). The CDR3 extends over 14 amino acids. The CDR3 is CASSPSSGANVLTF. The CDR3 nucleotides read TGTGCCAGCAGCCCGAGCTCTGGGGCCAACGTCCTGACTTTC.

The genes are TRBV15 and TRBJ2-1; D perhaps matches TRBD2 (5 bases). CDR3 length equals 15 residues. CDR1 LNHNV and CDR2 YYDKDF come from the germline V gene (reference sequence). Trimming left V 1 base short and J 4 bases short, with 11 bases between. CDR3 nucleotides: TGTGCCACCAGCAGAGCCACCGGGATATACAATGAGCAGTTCTTC. Translated, it gives CATSRATGIYNEQFF. The full variable domain, in which reference TRBV15 and TRBJ2-1 provide the parts outside the CDR3, is DAMVIQNPRYQVTQFGKPVTLSCSQTLNHNVMYWYQQKSSQAPKLLFHYYDKDFNNEADTPDNFQSRRPNTSFCFLDIRSPGLGDTAMYLCATSRATGIYNEQFFGPGTRLTVL.

CDR3 residues: CAISGEADNEQFF. As DNA, the CDR3 is TGTGCCATCAGTGGTGAGGCGGACAATGAGCAGTTCTTC. V and J are TRBV10-3 and TRBJ2-1; D gene uncertain. Germline-derived CDR1 and CDR2 are ENHRY and SYGVKD. The V gene lost 4 bases and the J gene lost 5 bases, with 9 bases spanning the gap. CDR3 length: 13 residues.

The chain links TRBV3-1 (or the pseudogene TRBV3-2) to TRBJ2-7; 8 bases match TRBD2. V shed 2 bases, J shed 3 bases, and the junction held 3 bases outside the gene matches. Germline V CDR1 and CDR2: LGHDT, YNNKEL (reference sequence). The CDR3 sequence is 14 residues long. The chain's CDR3 is CASSQWRGVYEQYF. CDR3 DNA: TGTGCCAGCAGCCAATGGCGGGGGGTCTACGAGCAGTACTTC.

This chain connects TRBV30 to TRBJ1-2; TRBD1 might be the D (6 bases). Per germline, CDR1 GTSNPN and CDR2 SVGIG (reference sequence). The length of the CDR3 is 13 residues. Trimming cost V 1 base and J 8 bases, with 14 bases left between them. In DNA form, the CDR3 reads TGTGCCTGGAGTGGGGGGGGGCTCGGCGGCTACACCTTC. This encodes CAWSGGGLGGYTF. Full variable domain (outside the CDR3, taken from reference TRBV30 and TRBJ1-2): SQTIHQWPATLVQPVGSPLSLECTVEGTSNPNLYWYRQAAGRGLQLLFYSVGIGQISSEVPQNLSASRPQDRQFILSSKKLLLSDSGFYLCAWSGGGLGGYTFGSGTRLTVV.

The J gene is TRBJ1-6, the V gene TRBV27; D remains ambiguous. From germline, CDR1 is MNHEY and CDR2 SMNVEV (reference sequence). V lost 5 bases, J lost 6 bases, and 14 bases lay in between. The CDR3 contains 15 residues. This CDR3 is CASSAGGGPNSPLHF. The CDR3 nucleotides read TGTGCCAGCAGTGCGGGTGGAGGTCCTAATTCACCCCTCCACTTT.

The chain links TRBV19 to TRBJ1-6; a weak D match, TRBD1 (5 bases). Germline CDR1 is LNHDA and CDR2 is SQIVND (reference sequence). The CDR3 has 14 amino acids. Trimming pared 6 bases from V and 9 bases from J, leaving 15 bases between. In nucleotides, the CDR3 is TGTGCCAGTAGCTCCGAGTCAAGGGGTTCACCCCTCCACTTT. Amino acid sequence: CASSSESRGSPLHF.

The chain has TRBV5-5 and TRBJ1-5, with 9 bases matching TRBD1. V lost 4 bases to trimming and J lost 4 bases; unmatched junction nucleotides: 3. Germline assignment: CDR1 SGHKS and CDR2 YYEKEE (reference sequence). This CDR3 spans 14 amino acids. As DNA, the CDR3 is TGTGCCAGCAGCGCGGGACAGGGAAATCAGCCCCAGCATTTT. Its translation: CASSAGQGNQPQHF. Full variable domain (rest looked up from reference TRBV5-5 and TRBJ1-5): DAGVTQSPTHLIKTRGQQVTLRCSPISGHKSVSWYQQVLGQGPQFIFQYYEKEERGRGNFPDRFSARQFPNYSSELNVNALLLGDSALYLCASSAGQGNQPQHFGDGTRLSIL.

In its sample, this clone was seen once. V and J are TRBV25-1 and TRBJ2-7; 7 nucleotides match TRBD1. Germline lookup yields CDR1 MGHDK and CDR2 SYGVNS. Trimming took 3 bases from V and 5 from J; bases not matched to a gene: 13. The CDR3 is made up of 16 amino acids. The CDR3 protein is CASSDMAKGAVDEQYF. CDR3 DNA: TGTGCCAGCAGTGACATGGCAAAGGGGGCAGTCGACGAGCAGTACTTC.

The gene calls are TRBV2 and TRBJ1-2, with D possibly TRBD1 on 5 matching bases. Germline CDR1 is SNHLY and CDR2 is FYNNEI. This CDR3 is built from 12 residues. V lost 4 bases to trimming and J lost 8 bases, with 11 bases between them. In DNA, the CDR3 is TGTGCCAGCAGTGGGGGGGTAGTGGGCTACACCTTC. Protein product: CASSGGVVGYTF. Based on the CDR3 plus reference TRBV2 and TRBJ1-2, the full variable domain is EPEVTQTPSHQVTQMGQEVILRCVPISNHLYFYWYRQILGQKVEFLVSFYNNEISEKSEIFDDQFSVERPDGSNFTLKIRSTKLEDSAMYFCASSGGVVGYTFGSGTRLTVV.

V usage is TRBV4-1 and J usage is TRBJ1-4; 8 nucleotides line up with TRBD1. V was clipped by 1 base and J by 4 bases; unmatched bases: 23. Per the germline V gene, CDR1 is MGHRA and CDR2 is YSYEKL. The CDR3 has 22 amino acids. The CDR3 coding sequence is TGCGCCAGCAGCCAAGCACCGGGACAGGTGGGATCGGACCCCTCTTTTAATGAAAAACTGTTTTTT. It specifies CASSQAPGQVGSDPSFNEKLFF.

V gene TRBV5-1 combines with J gene TRBJ2-1; 7 bases are a match to TRBD1. CDR3 length: 15 amino acids. With V trimmed by 4 bases and J by 12 bases, 16 bases remained unmatched. Per the germline V gene, CDR1 is SGHRS and CDR2 is YFSETQ. The CDR3 here is CASSPGTVRQTGQFF. The DNA of the CDR3 is TGCGCCAGCAGCCCTGGGACAGTAAGGCAGACGGGGCAGTTCTTC.

This clone was counted a few times. The chain uses TRBV19 and TRBJ1-3, with 7 nucleotides matching TRBD1. The CDR3 has 14 amino acids. Per germline, CDR1 LNHDA and CDR2 SQIVND (reference sequence). V lost 7 bases and J lost 2; bases outside the gene matches: 5. The CDR3 DNA follows: TGTGCCAGTATCCAGGGGACAGCTGGAAACACCATATATTTT. This encodes CASIQGTAGNTIYF.

The CDR3: CASMGQALNTGELFF. The DNA for the CDR3 is TGTGCCAGTATGGGACAGGCTCTGAACACCGGGGAGCTGTTTTTT. This chain uses TRBV19 with TRBJ2-2; 8 positions agree with TRBD1. This CDR3 region has 15 residues. The J segment lost 1 base and the V segment lost 7 bases, leaving 5 bases of the junction unmatched. CDR1 is LNHDA, CDR2 SQIVND, per germline (reference sequence).

The chain recombines TRBV10-1 with TRBJ1-5; D is unclear. V dropped 0 bases and J dropped 5 bases, with 11 bases sitting between them. Germline V CDR1 and CDR2: WNHNN, SYGVQD (reference sequence). CDR3 length: 15 amino acids. CDR3 bases: TGCGCCAGCAGTGAGTCGGTTGGGGAGTATCAGCCCCAGCATTTT. Translating it yields CASSESVGEYQPQHF.

V gene TRBV10-3 combines with J gene TRBJ1-5; TRBD1 agrees at 7 bases. The junction had 10 bases not matched to a gene; V was cut back by 3 bases and J by 2 bases. The CDR3 is made up of 17 amino acids. Germline values: CDR1 ENHRY, CDR2 SYGVKD. The CDR3 DNA sequence: TGTGCCATCAGTGATGGGGGGAACAGGGGAGGCAATCAGCCCCAGCATTTT. It translates to CAISDGGNRGGNQPQHF.